This TCR beta chain was sequenced in a study of cytomegalovirus exposure and HLA in healthy donors. Donors consisted of healthy bone marrow donors. PCR was performed using 60 Vbeta and 13 Jbeta primers. Sequenced by immunoSEQ multiplex PCR; TCRdb stores in-frame clones only, minus some. The sample records more than 150,000 clones, about 80% being singletons. The CDR3 has 15 residues. The germline gives CDR1 MNHNY, CDR2 SVGAGI (reference sequence). V was pared by 7 bases and J by 7 bases, with 17 bases between. This clone came up a few times. What it recognizes is unknown. General study findings and limits: About 87% or about 30% of the time was how often most TCR beta V segments were productive, according to an earlier analysis. When presence/absence was analysed, sequencing depth was taken to be roughly uniform across donors.

The sequence came from a man between 50 and 59 years old in good health and CMV-seropositive. The rearrangement joins TRBV6-6 to TRBJ1-6; D is unclear. Sequencing used PBMCs. The CDR3 is CASNPRGSSNSPLHF. CDR3 sequence (DNA): TGTGCCAGCAACCCACGCGGGAGTTCAAATTCACCCCTCCACTTT.